The 5 T cell receptor beta chains below all came from one sample that was sequenced in a study of blood T cell repertoires in COVID-19. The protocol was immunoSEQ multiplex PCR, while the TCRdb copy is restricted to in-frame clones and leaves out a portion. The repertoire includes around 130,000 clones, over 80% of them detected once, and around 3.9% sits in the top ten. The source material was PBMCs or T cells enriched from blood (not recorded which). These receptors were collected from a woman in her twenties or thirties who had recovered from COVID-19.

This chain joins TRBV18 and TRBJ1-6, with TRBD1 matching over 10 bases. Per germline, CDR1 KGHSH and CDR2 LQKENI. This CDR3 is built from 14 residues. V dropped 10 bases and J dropped 9; count of bases not matched to a gene: 9. The CDR3 reads CATFTGQGVSPLHF. DNA of the CDR3: TGTGCCACCTTCACTGGACAGGGGGTTTCACCCCTCCACTTT. The complete variable domain, with remaining parts taken from reference TRBV18 and TRBJ1-6, reads NAGVMQNPRHLVRRRGQEARLRCSPMKGHSHVYWYRQLPEEGLKFMVYLQKENIIDESGMPKERFSAEFPKEGPSILRIQQVVRGDSAAYFCATFTGQGVSPLHFGNGTRLTVT.

The chain carries TRBV5-1 and TRBJ2-1; the match to TRBD2 covers 8 bases. The CDR3 extends over 16 amino acids. Trimming cost V 6 bases and J 4 bases; bases outside gene matches: 12. From germline, CDR1 is SGHRS and CDR2 YFSETQ. In nucleotides, the CDR3 is TGCGCCAGCACACCAGCGGGAGTGATCGAGTACAATGAGCAGTTCTTC. Translating gives CASTPAGVIEYNEQFF. Full variable domain (missing parts from reference TRBV5-1 and TRBJ2-1): KAGVTQTPRYLIKTRGQQVTLSCSPISGHRSVSWYQQTPGQGLQFLFEYFSETQRNKGNFPGRFSGRQFSNSRSEMNVSTLELGDSALYLCASTPAGVIEYNEQFFGPGTRLTVL.

J is TRBJ2-5 and V is TRBV3-1 (or the pseudogene TRBV3-2); 7 bases map to TRBD1. V was pared by 4 bases and J by 5 bases, with 7 bases of the junction left unmatched. This CDR3 contains 14 residues. Germline loops: CDR1 LGHDT, CDR2 YNNKEL (reference sequence). CDR3 amino acids: CASSLKGARETQYF. Written as DNA, the CDR3 is TGTGCCAGCAGCCTCAAGGGGGCCCGCGAGACCCAGTACTTC.

This chain uses TRBV18 with TRBJ1-5; 9 positions match TRBD1. Unmatched junction bases numbered 6, after V lost 3 bases and J lost 6 bases. Germline CDR1 and CDR2: KGHSH and LQKENI. There are 15 residues in the CDR3. This CDR3 reads CASSPRQGEAQPQHF. The CDR3 DNA sequence: TGTGCCAGCTCACCCCGACAGGGGGAGGCTCAGCCCCAGCATTTT.

The V gene is TRBV28, the J gene TRBJ1-4; the D is unclear. Germline lookup yields CDR1 MDHEN and CDR2 SYDVKM. CDR3 length: 18 amino acids. Trimming took 6 bases from V and 8 from J, leaving 28 bases between them. The CDR3 DNA reads as TGTGCCAGCAGGGCTTTGGGTTTCGACCCTCAACTAGGAGAAAAACTGTTTTTT. Protein: CASRALGFDPQLGEKLFF.